This T cell receptor (beta chain) was retrieved from a study of CD8 T cells in ankylosing spondylitis. Broader study findings: The study looked at matched synovial fluid samples from ankylosing spondylitis patients. Disease-linked clones were reported to be significantly enriched there. Some motif variants were previously reported in reactive arthritis synovial fluid and blood.

A quantitative 5'-RACE method, one with molecular barcodes, was used to make TCR beta libraries. Each CDR3 protein is one row after TCRdb ran MiXCR on the 5' RACE reads. Among 200,000 to 250,000 distinct CDR3 sequences, roughly 25% were seen once, and the ten largest hold more than 6.5%. Details on this clonotype: Its antigen remains unknown.

This CDR3 is 15 amino acids long. The germline CDR1 and CDR2 sequences are SGHRS and YFSETQ. V lost 5 bases to trimming and J lost 8 bases; unmatched junction nucleotides: 9. The receptor was isolated from a male donor with ankylosing spondylitis or in good health (not recorded which). The V call is TRBV5-1, the J call TRBJ2-1, with 11 positions matching TRBD2. Sequencing was performed on blood, either unsorted or a sorted T cell fraction (not recorded which). The CDR3 is CASRLSLAGGDEQFF. CDR3 coding DNA: TGCGCCAGCAGATTAAGTCTAGCGGGAGGAGATGAGCAGTTCTTC.